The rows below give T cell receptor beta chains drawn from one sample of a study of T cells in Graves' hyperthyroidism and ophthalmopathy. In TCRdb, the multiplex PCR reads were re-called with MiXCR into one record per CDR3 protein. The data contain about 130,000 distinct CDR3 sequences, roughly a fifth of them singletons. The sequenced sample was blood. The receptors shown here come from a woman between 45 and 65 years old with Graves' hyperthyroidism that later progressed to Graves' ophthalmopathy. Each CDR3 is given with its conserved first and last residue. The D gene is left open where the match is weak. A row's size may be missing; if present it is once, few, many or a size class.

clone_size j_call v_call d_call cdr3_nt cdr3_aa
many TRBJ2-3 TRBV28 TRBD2 TGTGCCAGCAGTTTTCAGGGACTAGCGGGAGTAGATACGCAGTATTTT CASSFQGLAGVDTQYF
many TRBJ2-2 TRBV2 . TGTGCCAGCAGTTTCAGGGAGGGGGCCGGGGAGCTGTTTTTT CASSFREGAGELFF
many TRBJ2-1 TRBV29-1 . TGCAGCGATAATAGGGTTACCTACAATGAGCAGTTCTTC CSDNRVTYNEQFF
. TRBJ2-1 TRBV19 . TGTGCCAGTAGTTTCCGGGGGCCAGGTGAGCAGTTCTTC CASSFRGPGEQFF
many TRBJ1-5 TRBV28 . TGTGCCAGCAGCCGCTCAACAGGGACACAGCCCCAGCATTTT CASSRSTGTQPQHF
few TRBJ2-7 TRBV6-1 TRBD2 TGTGCCAGCACCCATGACGGGGGGAGGGCCCCCGAGCAGTACTTC CASTHDGGRAPEQYF
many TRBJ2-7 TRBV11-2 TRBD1 TGTGCCAGCAGCTTAGATTGGGACAGGGGCGAGCAGTACTTC CASSLDWDRGEQYF
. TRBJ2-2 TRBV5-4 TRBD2 TGTGCCAGCAGCGCCTCCGTAGCGGGAGGTGTCACCGGGGAGCTGTTTTTT CASSASVAGGVTGELFF
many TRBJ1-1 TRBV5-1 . TGCGCCAGCAGCCCGGGGGACTCCAACACTGAAGCTTTCTTT CASSPGDSNTEAFF
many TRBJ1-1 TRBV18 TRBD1 TGTGCCAGCTCAATCGGGACAGCCTCGGGAGCTGAAGCTTTCTTT CASSIGTASGAEAFF
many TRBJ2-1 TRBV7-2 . TGTGCCAGCAGCTTAGTGCAGGGTTCCTACAATGAGCAGTTCTTC CASSLVQGSYNEQFF
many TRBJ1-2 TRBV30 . TGTGCCGGAAGCAAGGACGGGATTAACTATGGCTACACCTTC CAGSKDGINYGYTF
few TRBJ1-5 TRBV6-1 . TGTGCCAGCAGTGAAGGAGTACAGCCCCAGCATTTT CASSEGVQPQHF
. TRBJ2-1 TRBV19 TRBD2 TGTGCCAGTAGGGGGGGACTAGCGGTGGAGAATGAGCAGTTCTTC CASRGGLAVENEQFF
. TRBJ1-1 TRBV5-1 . TGCGCCAGCAGCTTGGGGGGCAGGGGAGCGACTGAAGCTTTCTTT CASSLGGRGATEAFF
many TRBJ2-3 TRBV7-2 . TGTGCCAGCAGCTTACGGCGGGCTACCACAGATACGCAGTATTTT CASSLRRATTDTQYF
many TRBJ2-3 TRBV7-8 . TGTGCCAGCAGCTTAGCGCTTGTAGGCAGGGGCACAGATACGCAGTATTTT CASSLALVGRGTDTQYF
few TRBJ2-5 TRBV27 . TGTGCCAGCAGCCCCGGTGGGTGGCGGACCCAGTACTTC CASSPGGWRTQYF
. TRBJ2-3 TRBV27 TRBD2 TGTGCCAGAAGCCGACTGGCGGGAGTATCTACAGATACGCAGTATTTT CARSRLAGVSTDTQYF
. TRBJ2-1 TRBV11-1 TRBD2 TGTGCCAGCAGCCCGGGACTAGCTCACAATGAGCAGTTCTTC CASSPGLAHNEQFF
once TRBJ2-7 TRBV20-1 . TGCAGTGCTAGAGACCCCCTTACGGGCACTTACGAGCAGTACTTC CSARDPLTGTYEQYF
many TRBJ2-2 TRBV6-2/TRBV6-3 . TGTGCCAGCAGTTACGGTCTGCACACCGGGGAGCTGTTTTTT CASSYGLHTGELFF
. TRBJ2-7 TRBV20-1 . TGCAGTGCTAGAGATCTCACCAGGGTGTTTCGTGAGCAGTACTTC CSARDLTRVFREQYF
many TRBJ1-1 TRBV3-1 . TGTGCCAGCAGCCAAGTGCCGGGGGGGACTGAAGCTTTCTTT CASSQVPGGTEAFF
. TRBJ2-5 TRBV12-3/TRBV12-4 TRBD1 TGTGCCAGCAGAGCCGGGACAGGGCTTTTGGAGACCCAGTACTTC CASRAGTGLLETQYF
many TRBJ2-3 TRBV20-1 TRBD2 TGCAGTGCTAGCCCAGCGGGGCTCACAGATACGCAGTATTTT CSASPAGLTDTQYF